This entry is about one T cell receptor beta chain. This entry is derived from a study of shared clonotypes between healthy human individuals. Template for every sorted-subset replicate PCR totaled 150 to 250 ng DNA, roughly 30,000 T cell genomes. The protocol was immunoSEQ multiplex PCR, while the TCRdb copy is restricted to in-frame clones and leaves out a portion. The sample shows 750,000 to 1,000,000 clones, around 93% of them seen only once. CDR3 length: 12 amino acids. The germline V gene has CDR1 MNHEY and CDR2 SMNVEV (reference sequence). The naive CD8 population came from CD45RO-negative cells selected for CCR7, without terminally differentiated effector memory CD45RA+ cells.

Material: naive CD8+ T cells sorted from blood. The genes are TRBV27 and TRBJ2-7; TRBD2 is a possible D gene (6 bases). This TCR was sampled from a young man in good health. CDR3 protein: CAAFGGSYEQYF. The DNA of the CDR3 is TGTGCAGCGTTCGGGGGTTCCTACGAGCAGTACTTC.